These 19 T cell receptor beta chains came from one sample sequenced in a study of regulatory T cells in long-lasting Graves disease. Sequencing libraries for TCR beta were prepared with iRepertoire HTBI primers and Arm-PCR of CDR3 regions. TCRdb called the multiplex PCR reads again in MiXCR, with one record for every CDR3 protein. In the table there are 400,000 to 450,000 distinct CDR3 sequences, about 15% of which are singletons. Time point described: newly diagnosed GD, antithyroid drugs for less than 3 months. PBMCs provided the RNA from which the TCR library was made. These data were likewise used in another study, on T cells in Graves' hyperthyroidism and ophthalmopathy.

The sample was peripheral blood mononuclear cells (PBMCs), taken at new diagnosis, from a patient treated with antithyroid drugs. Every receptor here comes from a woman under 40 with Graves disease.

There are many counts of this clonotype. This chain joins TRBV20-1 and TRBJ2-3; D unresolved. Trimming took off 6 bases at V and 0 bases at J, with 13 bases between the two ends. The CDR3 covers 14 residues. Germline V CDR1 and CDR2: DFQATT, SNEGSKA (reference sequence). CDR3 nucleotides: TGCAGTGCGTCTACTTTGTCTAGCACAGATACGCAGTATTTT. Translated: CSASTLSSTDTQYF.

Concerning this clonotype itself: A read error may be the cause here, since a much bigger clone is one base away. The chain has TRBV5-1 and TRBJ2-7, with D perhaps TRBD1 or TRBD2 (6 bases each). Germline lookup yields CDR1 SGHRS and CDR2 YFSETQ. This CDR3 spans 16 amino acids. With 4 bases removed from V and 3 bases from J, the gap between germline ends came to 20 bases. This chain's CDR3 is CASSRGAHPLSYEQYF. Here the CDR3 DNA reads TGCGCCAGCAGCAGGGGGGCGCACCCCTTGAGCTACGAGCAGTACTTC.

This clonotype occurred many times. This chain uses TRBV12-3 or TRBV12-4 with TRBJ1-1; 8 bases align to TRBD1. V lost 5 bases, J lost 4 bases, and 3 bases stayed unmatched. This CDR3 is built from 13 residues. CDR3 nucleotide sequence: TGTGCCAGCAGTGAGGACAGGGTCACTGAAGCTTTCTTT. Residues: CASSEDRVTEAFF.

This clonotype was seen at least ten times. The junction and the germline gene differ at one end; a read error may be behind it. This rearrangement joins TRBV5-5 to TRBJ1-2, with a tentative D call TRBD1 (5 bases). CDR1 and CDR2 (germline): SGHKS, YYEKEE (reference sequence). The CDR3 has 14 amino acids. The CDR3 bases are TGTGCCAGCAGCTTGGGCGCAGGGAACTATGGCTGCACCTTC. Protein sequence: CASSLGAGNYGCTF.

This clonotype has a count of ten or more. The chain recombines TRBV10-1 with TRBJ2-7, with TRBD2 matching 7 bases. The CDR3 is 16 amino acids. Trimming at V came to 5 bases and at J to 3 bases, leaving 13 bases not matched to a gene. Germline V gene sequence: CDR1 WNHNN, CDR2 SYGVQD (reference sequence). The CDR3 nucleotides read TGCGCCAGCAGTAAAGGAGCGGGACGTTTATACTACGAGCAGTACTTC. This encodes CASSKGAGRLYYEQYF.

This clonotype was counted at least ten times. The chain uses TRBV5-5 and TRBJ1-1; 7 bases agree with TRBD1. The V and J ends lost 6 bases and 0 bases, in that order; junction bases with no gene match: 8. Germline assignment: CDR1 SGHKS and CDR2 YYEKEE (reference sequence). CDR3 length equals 15 residues. The CDR3 is CASTPLQGMNTEAFF. CDR3 DNA: TGTGCCAGCACCCCCTTACAGGGGATGAACACTGAAGCTTTCTTT.

Of note for this clonotype: Without the conserved terminal phenylalanine or tryptophan, this CDR3 likely stems from a read error. The genes are TRBV28 and TRBJ2-7, with D tentatively TRBD2 (6 bases). Per the germline V gene, CDR1 is MDHEN and CDR2 is SYDVKM. V shed 3 bases and J shed 4 bases, with 19 bases lying between them. CDR3 length equals 16 residues. This CDR3 is CASSFTARVAAYEQYS. The CDR3 coding sequence is TGTGCCAGCAGTTTTACTGCCCGGGTAGCGGCGTACGAGCAGTACTCC.

This clonotype was counted between two and nine times. This rearrangement joins TRBV5-1 to TRBJ1-2, with 10 bases lining up with TRBD1. Trimming cost V 7 bases and J 7 bases; bases outside gene matches: 16. This CDR3 comprises 16 residues. Germline-derived CDR1 and CDR2 are SGHRS and YFSETQ. The CDR3 region is CASGTSSIGTGAGYTF. In DNA, the CDR3 is TGCGCCAGCGGCACATCCTCAATTGGGACAGGGGCTGGCTACACCTTC. The variable domain in full, with the rest retrieved from reference TRBV5-1 and TRBJ1-2, is KAGVTQTPRYLIKTRGQQVTLSCSPISGHRSVSWYQQTPGQGLQFLFEYFSETQRNKGNFPGRFSGRQFSNSRSEMNVSTLELGDSALYLCASGTSSIGTGAGYTFGSGTRLTVV.

The sample holds many counts of this clonotype. The chain employs TRBV27 and TRBJ1-4; D unresolved. V was clipped by 5 bases and J by 0 bases, with 22 bases between them. Germline CDR1 and CDR2: MNHEY and SMNVEV (reference sequence). CDR3 length: 19 amino acids. CDR3 loop: CASSPNYLWTDTTNEKLFF. The CDR3 DNA follows: TGTGCCAGCAGTCCGAACTACTTATGGACTGACACAACTAATGAAAAACTGTTTTTT.

This clonotype was picked up a small number of times. The chain has TRBV25-1 and TRBJ1-6; D is undetermined. The CDR3 consists of 14 residues. V gave up 11 bases and J gave up 6 bases, with 17 bases separating them. Germline assignment: CDR1 MGHDK and CDR2 SYGVNS. CDR3 DNA: TGTGCCTGCAACAAGGGCCTTTCTAATTCACCCCTCCACTTT. This encodes CACNKGLSNSPLHF.

This clonotype has at least ten counts. The chain has TRBV12-3 or TRBV12-4 and TRBJ2-2; D is ambiguous. The CDR3 loop spans 13 amino acids. V lost 6 bases and J lost 4, with 9 bases in between. CDR3 DNA: TGTGCCAGCAGCAGCCCCGGCACCGGGGAGCTGTTTTTT. It is translated as CASSSPGTGELFF.

This clonotype appeared a few times. The chain has TRBV15 and TRBJ2-5; D call uncertain. The germline V and J ends were trimmed by 7 bases and 5 bases, with 11 bases remaining between them. This CDR3 region has 12 residues. The germline V gene encodes CDR1 LNHNV and CDR2 YYDKDF (reference sequence). The CDR3 spells CATKGIPETQYF. In nucleotides, the CDR3 is TGTGCCACCAAAGGGATTCCGGAGACCCAGTACTTC.

The rearrangement links TRBV7-3 to TRBJ2-2; TRBD2 aligns across 12 bases. Germline V lookup: CDR1 SGHTA, CDR2 FQGTGA. V trimming: 6 bases; J trimming: 5 bases; junction bases outside the gene matches: 4. The CDR3 spans 15 residues. The DNA of the CDR3 is TGTGCCAGCAGGACCGGGACTAGCGGGACCGGGGAGCTGTTTTTT. Its protein is CASRTGTSGTGELFF.

This clonotype was found many times. The chain employs TRBV12-5 and TRBJ1-1; D is uncertain. This CDR3 spans 15 amino acids. CDR1 and CDR2 from the germline V gene are LGHNT and FRNRAP. The ends were cut back, 0 bases at V and 5 bases at J, with 13 bases in the middle. The CDR3 spells CASGLVLGPGTEAFF. As DNA, the CDR3 is TGTGCTAGTGGTTTGGTACTGGGCCCGGGGACTGAAGCTTTCTTT.

In its sample, this clonotype was seen many times. The chain is built from TRBV28 and TRBJ1-5; 8 positions agree with TRBD1. V lost 5 bases and J lost 5; bases outside the gene matches: 11. This CDR3 contains 16 residues. Germline V lookup: CDR1 MDHEN, CDR2 SYDVKM. CDR3 protein: CASSVLQGAGDQPQHF. The CDR3 DNA is TGTGCCAGCAGTGTACTCCAGGGGGCTGGGGATCAGCCCCAGCATTTT.

This clonotype was seen a few times. A much larger clone lies one base from this, so it may be a read error. The chain couples TRBV12-3 or TRBV12-4 to TRBJ2-7, with a tentative D call TRBD2 (5 bases). The V and J ends lost 4 bases and 4 bases respectively, with 26 bases between them. CDR3 size: 18 residues. The CDR3 bases are TGTGCCAGCAGTTGGGGTCTGGTGAGGGCGGCCCCATATTACGAGCAGTACTTC. Translation: CASSWGLVRAAPYYEQYF.

This clonotype was observed a handful of times. The CDR3 end shows no conserved phenylalanine or tryptophan, and so a read error is likely. Because the CDR3's place on the DNA is in doubt, the DNA is left out and the CDR3 is given as listed by TCRdb. J is TRBJ1-2 and V is TRBV12-3 or TRBV12-4; the table's D call, TRBD1, was not checked against the DNA. With termini counted, the CDR3 has 10 amino acids. The CDR3: CASSFGLRTG.

This clonotype was seen a few times. V is TRBV7-9 and J is TRBJ2-1, with D unresolved. The germline V gene has CDR1 SEHNR and CDR2 FQNEAQ (reference sequence). The CDR3 length is 11 residues. Trimming took off 11 bases at V and 5 bases at J, with 10 bases between the two ends. DNA for the CDR3: TGTGCCGGAGAAGACAACAATGAGCAGTTCTTC. Its translation is CAGEDNNEQFF.

This clonotype occurred many times. This sequence joins TRBV29-1 and TRBJ2-7; 11 bases align to TRBD2. Trimming took 4 bases from V and 1 from J; bases not matched to a gene: 6. The CDR3 totals 15 residues. Per germline, CDR1 SQVTM and CDR2 ANQGSEA. CDR3 residues: CSVVGLAGGSYEQYF. CDR3 sequence (DNA): TGCAGCGTTGTTGGCCTAGCGGGAGGTTCCTACGAGCAGTACTTC.